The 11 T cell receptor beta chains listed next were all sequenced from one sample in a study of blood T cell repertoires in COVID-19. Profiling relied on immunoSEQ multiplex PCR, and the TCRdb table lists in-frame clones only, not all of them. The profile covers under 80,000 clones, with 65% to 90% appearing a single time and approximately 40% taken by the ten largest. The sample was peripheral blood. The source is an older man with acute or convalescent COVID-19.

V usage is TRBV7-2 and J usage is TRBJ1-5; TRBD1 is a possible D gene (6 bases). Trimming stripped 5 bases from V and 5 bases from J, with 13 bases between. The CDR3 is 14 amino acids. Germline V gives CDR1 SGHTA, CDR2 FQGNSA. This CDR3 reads CASSPRQVDQPQHF. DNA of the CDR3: TGTGCCAGCAGCCCCCGACAGGTTGATCAGCCCCAGCATTTT.

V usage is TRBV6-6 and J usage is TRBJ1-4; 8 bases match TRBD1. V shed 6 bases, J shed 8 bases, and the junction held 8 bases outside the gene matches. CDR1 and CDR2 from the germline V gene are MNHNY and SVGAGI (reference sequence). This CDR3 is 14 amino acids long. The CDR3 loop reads CASRKGQEGEKLFF. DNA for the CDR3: TGTGCCAGCAGAAAGGGACAGGAGGGGGAAAAACTGTTTTTT.

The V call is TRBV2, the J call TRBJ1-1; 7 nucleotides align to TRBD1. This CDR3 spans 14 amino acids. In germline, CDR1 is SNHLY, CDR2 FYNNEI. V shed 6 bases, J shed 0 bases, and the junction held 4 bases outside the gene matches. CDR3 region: CASSKGALNTEAFF. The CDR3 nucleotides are TGTGCCAGCAGCAAGGGGGCTTTGAACACTGAAGCTTTCTTT.

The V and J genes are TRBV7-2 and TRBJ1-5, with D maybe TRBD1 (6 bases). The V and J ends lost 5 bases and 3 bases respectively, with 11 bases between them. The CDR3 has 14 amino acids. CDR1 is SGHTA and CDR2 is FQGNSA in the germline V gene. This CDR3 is CASSPGQINQPQHF. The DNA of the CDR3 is TGTGCCAGCAGCCCCGGACAGATCAATCAGCCCCAGCATTTT.

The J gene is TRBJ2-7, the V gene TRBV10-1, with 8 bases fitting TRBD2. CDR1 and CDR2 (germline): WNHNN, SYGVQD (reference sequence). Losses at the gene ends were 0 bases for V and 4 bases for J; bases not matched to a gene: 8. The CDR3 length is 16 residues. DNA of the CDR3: TGCGCCAGCAGTGAGTCATGGGCGGGGGGCGATTACGAGCAGTACTTC. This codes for CASSESWAGGDYEQYF.

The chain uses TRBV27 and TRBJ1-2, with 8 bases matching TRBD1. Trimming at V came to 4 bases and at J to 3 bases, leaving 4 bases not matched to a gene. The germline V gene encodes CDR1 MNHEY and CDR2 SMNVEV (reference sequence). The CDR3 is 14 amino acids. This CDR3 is CASSYRTGYYGYTF. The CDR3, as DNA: TGTGCCAGCAGTTACCGGACAGGGTACTATGGCTACACCTTC.

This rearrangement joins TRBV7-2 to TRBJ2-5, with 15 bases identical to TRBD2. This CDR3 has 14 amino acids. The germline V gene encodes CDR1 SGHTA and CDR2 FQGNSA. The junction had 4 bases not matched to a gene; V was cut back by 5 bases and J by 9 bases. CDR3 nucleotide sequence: TGTGCCAGCAGCCCTGGACTAGCGGGAGGGCCCCAGTACTTC. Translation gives CASSPGLAGGPQYF.

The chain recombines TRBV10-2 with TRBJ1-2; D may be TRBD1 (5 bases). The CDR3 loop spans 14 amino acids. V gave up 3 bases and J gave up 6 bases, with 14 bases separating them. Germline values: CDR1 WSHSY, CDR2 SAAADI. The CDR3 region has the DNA TGCGCCAGCAGTGACCCAGGGTTTACGAATGGCTACACCTTC. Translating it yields CASSDPGFTNGYTF.

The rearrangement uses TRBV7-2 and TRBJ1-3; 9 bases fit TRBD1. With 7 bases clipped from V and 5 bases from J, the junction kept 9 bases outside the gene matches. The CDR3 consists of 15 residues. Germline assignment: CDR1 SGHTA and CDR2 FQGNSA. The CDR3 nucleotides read TGTGCCAGCAACCTTCAACAGGGGGCTAGAAACACCATATATTTT. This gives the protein CASNLQQGARNTIYF.

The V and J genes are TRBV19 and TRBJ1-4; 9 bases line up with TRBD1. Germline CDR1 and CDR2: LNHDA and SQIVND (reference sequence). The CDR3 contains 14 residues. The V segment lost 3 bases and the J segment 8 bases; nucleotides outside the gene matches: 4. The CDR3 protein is CASSMGDRGEKLFF. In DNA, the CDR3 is TGTGCCAGTAGTATGGGCGACAGGGGGGAAAAACTGTTTTTT.

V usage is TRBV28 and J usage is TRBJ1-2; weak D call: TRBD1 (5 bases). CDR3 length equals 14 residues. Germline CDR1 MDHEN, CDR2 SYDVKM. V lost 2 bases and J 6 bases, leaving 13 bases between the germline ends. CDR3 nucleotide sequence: TGTGCCAGCAGTTTAAAACAGGTGAAGAATGGCTACACCTTC. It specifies CASSLKQVKNGYTF.